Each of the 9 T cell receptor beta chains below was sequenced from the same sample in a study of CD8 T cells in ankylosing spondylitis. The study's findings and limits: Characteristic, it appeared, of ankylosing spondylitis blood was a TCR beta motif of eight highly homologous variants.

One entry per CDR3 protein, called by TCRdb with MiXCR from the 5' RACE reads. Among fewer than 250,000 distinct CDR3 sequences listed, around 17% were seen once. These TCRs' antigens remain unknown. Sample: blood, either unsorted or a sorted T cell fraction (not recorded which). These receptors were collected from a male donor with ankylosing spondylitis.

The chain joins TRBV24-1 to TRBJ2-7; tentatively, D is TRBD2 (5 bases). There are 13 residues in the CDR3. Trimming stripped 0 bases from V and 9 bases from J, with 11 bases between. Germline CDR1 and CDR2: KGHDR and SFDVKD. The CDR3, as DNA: TGTGCCACCAGTGATTTGGTGGGGAGCGGGCAGTACTTC. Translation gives CATSDLVGSGQYF.

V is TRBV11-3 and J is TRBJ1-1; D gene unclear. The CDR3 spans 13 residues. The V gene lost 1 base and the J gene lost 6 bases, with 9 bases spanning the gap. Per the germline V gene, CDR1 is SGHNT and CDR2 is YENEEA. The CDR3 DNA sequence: TGTGCCAGCAGCTTAGGGGGTACGCCTGAAGCTTTCTTT. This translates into CASSLGGTPEAFF.

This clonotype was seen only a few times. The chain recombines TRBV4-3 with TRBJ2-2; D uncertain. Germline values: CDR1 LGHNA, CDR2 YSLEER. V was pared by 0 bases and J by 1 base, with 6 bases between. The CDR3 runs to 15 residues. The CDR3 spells CASSQDGLNTGELFF. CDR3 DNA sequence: TGCGCCAGCAGCCAAGACGGGCTGAACACCGGGGAGCTGTTTTTT.

The CDR3 is CASSLGSLEQFF. The CDR3 DNA reads TGCGCCAGCAGCTTGGGATCCCTCGAGCAGTTCTTC. The chain recombines TRBV5-1 with TRBJ2-1; D unresolved. Between the trimmed V and J ends, which lost 0 bases and 10 bases, there was a span of 8 bases. The CDR3 length is 12 residues. Germline V gene sequence: CDR1 SGHRS, CDR2 YFSETQ.

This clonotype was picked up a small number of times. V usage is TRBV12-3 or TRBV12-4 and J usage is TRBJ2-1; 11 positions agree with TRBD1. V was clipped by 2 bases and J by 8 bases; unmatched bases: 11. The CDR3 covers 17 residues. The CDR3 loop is CASSLWDRGISLDEQFF. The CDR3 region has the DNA TGTGCCAGCAGTTTATGGGACAGGGGGATTTCGCTTGATGAGCAGTTCTTC.

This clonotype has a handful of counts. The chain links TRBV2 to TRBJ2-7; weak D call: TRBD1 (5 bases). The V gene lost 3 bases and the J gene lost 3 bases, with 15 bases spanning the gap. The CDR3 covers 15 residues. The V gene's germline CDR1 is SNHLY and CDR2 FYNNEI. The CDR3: CASSDSLGHNYEQYF. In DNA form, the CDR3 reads TGTGCCAGCAGTGACAGTCTTGGACACAACTACGAGCAGTACTTC.

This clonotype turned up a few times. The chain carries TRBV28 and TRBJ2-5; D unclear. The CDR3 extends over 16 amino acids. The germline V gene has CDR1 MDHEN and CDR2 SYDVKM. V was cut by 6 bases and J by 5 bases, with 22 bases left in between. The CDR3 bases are TGTGCCAGCAGCTCTACAGCTTACAGCCGAGCGGAGACCCAGTACTTC. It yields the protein CASSSTAYSRAETQYF.

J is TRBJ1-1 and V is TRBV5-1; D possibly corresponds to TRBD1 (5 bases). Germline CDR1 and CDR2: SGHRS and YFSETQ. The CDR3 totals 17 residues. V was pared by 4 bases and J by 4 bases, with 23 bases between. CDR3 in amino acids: CASSPRREGNLGTEAFF. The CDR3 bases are TGCGCCAGCAGCCCCAGGAGAGAGGGGAATTTGGGCACTGAAGCTTTCTTT.

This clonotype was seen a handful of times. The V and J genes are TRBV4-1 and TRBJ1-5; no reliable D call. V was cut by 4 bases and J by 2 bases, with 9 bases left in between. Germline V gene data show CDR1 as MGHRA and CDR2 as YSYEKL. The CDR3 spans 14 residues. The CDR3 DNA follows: TGCGCCAGCAGCCCCCTGTTCGGCAATCAGCCCCAGCATTTT. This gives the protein CASSPLFGNQPQHF.